This T cell receptor beta chain is from a study of blood T cells in healthy people across ages. Study findings and constraints: A greater number of naive CD4+ cells and higher diversity distinguished long-lived donors from aged donors. Bulk PBMC profiling left naive and antigen-experienced comparisons inconclusive.

The individuals who served as donors were healthy Caucasians living in Russia, aged roughly 6 to 95. The draw of peripheral blood yielded 8.5 to 10 milliliters from each donor. As regards this clonotype: Antigen specificity is unknown.

The CDR3 spans 12 residues. Trimming took 6 bases from V and 6 from J, leaving 11 bases between them. Per the germline V gene, CDR1 is ENHRY and CDR2 is SYGVKD. A second roughly 7 to 12 cycle PCR used barcoded and J-beta primers. Each CDR3 protein gets one entry after TCRdb re-called the 5' RACE reads with MiXCR. The sample consists of fewer than 950,000 distinct CDR3 sequences, less than 70% of them appearing once. V and J are TRBV10-3 and TRBJ1-2, with D uncertain. The receptor was derived from a man older than 75 in good health. The specimen was blood. The CDR3 sequence is CAISHSEDGYTF. The CDR3 DNA sequence: TGTGCCATCAGCCACAGCGAAGATGGCTACACCTTC.